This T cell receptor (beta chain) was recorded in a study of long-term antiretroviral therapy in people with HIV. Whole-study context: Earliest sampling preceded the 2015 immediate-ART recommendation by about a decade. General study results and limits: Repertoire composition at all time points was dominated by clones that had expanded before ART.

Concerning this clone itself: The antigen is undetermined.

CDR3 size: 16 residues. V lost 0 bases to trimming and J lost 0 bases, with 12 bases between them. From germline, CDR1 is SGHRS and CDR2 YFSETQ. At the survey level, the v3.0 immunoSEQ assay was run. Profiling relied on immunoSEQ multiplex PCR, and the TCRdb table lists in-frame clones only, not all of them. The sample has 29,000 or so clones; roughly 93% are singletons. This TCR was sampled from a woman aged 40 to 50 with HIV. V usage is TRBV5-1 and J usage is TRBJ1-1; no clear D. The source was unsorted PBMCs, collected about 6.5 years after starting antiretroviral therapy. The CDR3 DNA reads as TGCGCCAGCAGCTTGGAGGGCCCATCCATGAACACTGAAGCTTTCTTT. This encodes CASSLEGPSMNTEAFF.